A single T cell receptor (beta chain) is shown here with its context. This sample is drawn from a study of cytomegalovirus exposure and HLA in healthy donors. 60 Vbeta and 13 Jbeta primers were used in PCR. Assay used: immunoSEQ multiplex PCR; TCRdb lists only in-frame clones, some missing. The table shows some 130,000 clones, with around four fifths occurring only once. Sequencing was carried out using PBMCs. The TCR originated in a female donor in good health and CMV-seronegative.

CDR3 sequence: CASSQGQLYGYTF. CDR3 DNA: TGTGCCAGCAGCCAAGGACAGCTCTATGGCTACACCTTC. V gene TRBV14 combines with J gene TRBJ1-2, with D maybe TRBD1 (5 bases). The CDR3 spans 13 residues. Germline V lookup: CDR1 SGHDN, CDR2 FVKESK. V lost 1 base and J lost 4, with 7 bases in between.